These 31 T cell receptor beta chains originate from one sample sequenced in a study of T cell responses to AZD1222 COVID-19 vaccine. Sequencing used immunoSEQ multiplex PCR; TCRdb keeps in-frame clones, though not all of them. The sample contains approximately 73,000 clones, nearly 85% of which appear only once. The sequencing here drew on peripheral blood, taken on day 0 of AZD1222 vaccination. These TCRs come from an adult in good health.

V usage is TRBV5-1 and J usage is TRBJ2-3; D gene unclear. The CDR3 sequence is 14 residues long. Germline CDR1 is SGHRS and CDR2 is YFSETQ. V was pared by 0 bases and J by 2 bases, with 7 bases between. Here the CDR3 reads CASSLVDSTDTQYF. The CDR3 region has the DNA TGCGCCAGCAGCTTGGTTGACTCCACAGATACGCAGTATTTT.

This chain joins TRBV3-1 (or the pseudogene TRBV3-2) and TRBJ2-1, with D uncertain. Between the trimmed V and J ends, which lost 0 bases and 5 bases, there was a span of 11 bases. The germline V gene has CDR1 LGHDT and CDR2 YNNKEL (reference sequence). This CDR3 is 15 amino acids long. The CDR3 sequence is CASSQDAVPNNEQFF. CDR3 DNA: TGTGCCAGCAGCCAAGATGCGGTACCTAACAATGAGCAGTTCTTC.

This clone has a handful of counts. The rearrangement links TRBV5-6 to TRBJ1-5, with 8 bases aligning to TRBD1. Germline V gene sequence: CDR1 SGHDT, CDR2 YYEEEE. The CDR3 is 15 residues long. The junction had 3 bases not matched to a gene; V was cut back by 0 bases and J by 4 bases. CDR3 nucleotides: TGTGCCAGCAGCTTGGGAACAGGGGGTAATCAGCCCCAGCATTTT. Protein product: CASSLGTGGNQPQHF. The whole variable domain, filled in from reference TRBV5-6 and TRBJ1-5, reads DAGVTQSPTHLIKTRGQQVTLRCSPKSGHDTVSWYQQALGQGPQFIFQYYEEEERQRGNFPDRFSGHQFPNYSSELNVNALLLGDSALYLCASSLGTGGNQPQHFGDGTRLSIL.

Within the sample, this clone is medium-sized (0.01 to 0.1%). This chain connects TRBV2 to TRBJ2-1; D gene ambiguous. V gave up 0 bases and J gave up 5 bases, with 14 bases separating them. This CDR3 comprises 16 residues. Germline-derived CDR1 and CDR2 are SNHLY and FYNNEI. CDR3 sequence reads: CASSEALGEPNNEQFF. DNA for the CDR3: TGTGCCAGCAGTGAAGCGCTCGGAGAGCCTAACAATGAGCAGTTCTTC.

The rearrangement links TRBV4-3 to TRBJ1-2, with D unclear. This CDR3 is built from 13 residues. Trimming shortened V by 0 bases and J by 2 bases, and 4 bases separated the two germline ends. The germline gives CDR1 LGHNA, CDR2 YSLEER. The DNA of the CDR3 is TGCGCCAGCAGCCAAGACGGGAACTATGGCTACACCTTC. Translated, it gives CASSQDGNYGYTF.

The V gene is TRBV11-1, the J gene TRBJ1-2; TRBD1 aligns across 8 bases. Looked up from germline, CDR1 is SGHAT and CDR2 is FQDESV (reference sequence). J gave up 5 bases and V 3 bases, and 5 bases lay outside the gene matches. This CDR3 is 14 amino acids long. CDR3 residues: CASSFGTGGYGYTF. Here the CDR3 DNA reads TGTGCCAGCAGCTTTGGGACAGGTGGATATGGCTACACCTTC.

This chain joins TRBV12-3 or TRBV12-4 and TRBJ2-1; D uncertain. Trimming took 2 bases from V and 7 from J, leaving 6 bases between them. The CDR3 spans 12 residues. The CDR3: CASSLWGNEQFF. As DNA, the CDR3 is TGTGCCAGCAGTTTATGGGGTAATGAGCAGTTCTTC.

The chain is built from TRBV19 and TRBJ2-3, with no clear D. V was pared by 7 bases and J by 2 bases, with 10 bases between. Germline V gene lookup returns CDR1 LNHDA and CDR2 SQIVND (reference sequence). This CDR3 spans 13 amino acids. This chain's CDR3 is CASTSIPTDTQYF. CDR3 DNA: TGTGCCAGTACCTCGATTCCCACAGATACGCAGTATTTT.

This clone was seen only once. CDR3 region: CASSSGTGKNIQYF. The DNA for the CDR3 is TGTGCCAGCAGTTCCGGGACAGGAAAAAACATTCAGTACTTC. The V call is TRBV27, the J call TRBJ2-4, with 8 bases fitting TRBD1. V was clipped by 4 bases and J by 4 bases; unmatched bases: 3. CDR3 length: 14 amino acids. CDR1 and CDR2 from the germline V gene are MNHEY and SMNVEV (reference sequence).

This clone was counted only a few times. This chain links TRBV4-2 with TRBJ2-5; 12 nucleotides align to TRBD2. Germline CDR1 and CDR2: LGHNA and YNFKEQ. J lost 5 bases, V lost 1 base, and 11 bases had no gene match. This CDR3 is 18 amino acids long. CDR3 nucleotides: TGTGCCAGCAGCCAAGCCCGACTAGCGGGGGAGGAGGGGGAGACCCAGTACTTC. As protein: CASSQARLAGEEGETQYF.

The genes are TRBV7-9 and TRBJ1-1; 7 nucleotides agree with TRBD1. The V gene's germline CDR1 is SEHNR and CDR2 FQNEAQ (reference sequence). The CDR3 extends over 17 amino acids. The trim removed 1 base at V and 2 bases at J, leaving 10 bases unmatched. The CDR3 bases are TGTGCCAGCAGCTTAGGCGGGCAGGGGGGCTATAACACTGAAGCTTTCTTT. Translation gives CASSLGGQGGYNTEAFF.

The genes are TRBV30 and TRBJ1-2, with a possible D match to TRBD1 (5 bases). Germline V gives CDR1 GTSNPN, CDR2 SVGIG (reference sequence). Trimming cost V 1 base and J 4 bases, with 13 bases left between them. The CDR3 has 14 residues. CDR3 loop: CAWSARPGGYGYTF. In DNA form, the CDR3 reads TGTGCCTGGAGTGCCAGGCCGGGGGGCTATGGCTACACCTTC.

This rearrangement joins TRBV5-5 to TRBJ1-2, with D possibly being TRBD1 (5 bases). Germline V gene sequence: CDR1 SGHKS, CDR2 YYEKEE (reference sequence). CDR3 length: 14 residues. With 0 bases removed from V and 6 bases from J, the gap between germline ends came to 12 bases. CDR3 sequence: CASSLEPQGHGYTF. CDR3 nucleotides: TGTGCCAGCAGCTTGGAACCGCAGGGTCATGGCTACACCTTC.

This sequence joins TRBV27 and TRBJ2-5, with 7 positions matching TRBD1. The V gene's germline CDR1 is MNHEY and CDR2 SMNVEV (reference sequence). This CDR3 has 16 amino acids. The junction had 10 bases not matched to a gene; V was cut back by 3 bases and J by 3 bases. The CDR3 sequence is CASSFSTTDREETQYF. The CDR3 DNA sequence: TGTGCCAGCAGTTTCTCCACAACTGACAGGGAAGAGACCCAGTACTTC.

The CDR3 region has the DNA TGCAGTGCTAGTCTCGGGACAGGGGGCCCAGAGACCCAGTACTTC. This gives the protein CSASLGTGGPETQYF. The V and J genes are TRBV20-1 and TRBJ2-5; TRBD1 aligns across 12 bases. CDR1 DFQATT and CDR2 SNEGSKA come from the germline V gene (reference sequence). J lost 4 bases, V lost 3 bases, and 6 bases had no gene match. The CDR3 contains 15 residues.

The chain combines TRBV5-5 with TRBJ1-1; D remains unclear. Between the trimmed V and J ends, which lost 0 bases and 0 bases, there was a span of 9 bases. The CDR3 consists of 15 residues. CDR1 and CDR2 from the germline V gene are SGHKS and YYEKEE (reference sequence). This CDR3 reads CASSLGPGMNTEAFF. The CDR3 DNA follows: TGTGCCAGCAGCTTGGGTCCGGGGATGAACACTGAAGCTTTCTTT.

This chain joins TRBV19 and TRBJ2-1; TRBD1 is a possible D gene (6 bases). CDR1 and CDR2 from the germline V gene are LNHDA and SQIVND (reference sequence). V dropped 2 bases and J dropped 2 bases, with 7 bases sitting between them. The CDR3 has 14 residues. CDR3 coding DNA: TGTGCCAGTAGTATACGACAGGCCTACAATGAGCAGTTCTTC. Amino acid sequence: CASSIRQAYNEQFF.

This chain joins TRBV7-3 and TRBJ1-6; D not certain. V shed 1 base and J shed 5 bases, with 12 bases lying between them. The CDR3 spans 16 residues. Germline CDR1 is SGHTA and CDR2 is FQGTGA. CDR3 amino acids: CASSLNARNHNSPLHF. CDR3 in DNA: TGTGCCAGCAGCTTAAACGCCAGGAACCATAATTCACCCCTCCACTTT.

The chain couples TRBV19 to TRBJ2-1; a possible D gene is TRBD2 (5 bases). Per germline, CDR1 LNHDA and CDR2 SQIVND (reference sequence). The V end lost 4 bases, the J end lost 10 bases, and 17 bases lay between the germline ends. This CDR3 has 14 amino acids. In DNA form, the CDR3 reads TGTGCCAGTAGTACCCTCTTGAGGGAAAGGGAGCAGTTCTTC. Translating it yields CASSTLLREREQFF.

The V and J genes are TRBV6-5 and TRBJ2-2; 10 bases are shared with TRBD2. The CDR3 is 15 amino acids. The ends lost 6 bases at V and 5 bases at J; junction bases unmatched: 6. The germline gives CDR1 MNHEY, CDR2 SVGAGI. The CDR3 loop reads CASRAGTSVTGELFF. Here the CDR3 DNA reads TGTGCCAGCAGGGCCGGGACTAGCGTAACCGGGGAGCTGTTTTTT.

The rearrangement joins TRBV19 to TRBJ1-1; D possibly corresponds to TRBD1 (6 bases). Germline CDR1 LNHDA, CDR2 SQIVND (reference sequence). The CDR3 covers 17 residues. V shed 3 bases and J shed 4 bases, with 21 bases lying between them. The CDR3 reads CASSIVWDLQGGTEAFF. As DNA, the CDR3 is TGTGCCAGTAGTATCGTATGGGACCTACAGGGAGGCACTGAAGCTTTCTTT.

This rearrangement joins TRBV4-3 to TRBJ2-3; TRBD1 might be the D (7 bases). Trimming cost V 4 bases and J 11 bases, with 16 bases left between them. Germline-derived CDR1 and CDR2 are LGHNA and YSLEER. The CDR3 is made up of 13 amino acids. The CDR3 reads CASSPGGRLGQYF. In nucleotides, the CDR3 is TGCGCCAGCAGCCCAGGGGGGCGCCTGGGGCAGTATTTT.

V gene TRBV4-1 combines with J gene TRBJ1-2; no clear D. Germline CDR1 reads MGHRA; CDR2 reads YSYEKL. This CDR3 region has 18 residues. V shed 4 bases and J shed 2 bases, with 23 bases lying between them. This CDR3 is CASSPHRVPTLTNYGYTF. The CDR3 DNA reads TGCGCCAGCAGCCCCCATAGGGTCCCGACACTTACCAACTATGGCTACACCTTC.

DNA of the CDR3: TGTGCCAGCAGCCGGACAGGGTATGGCTACACCTTC. Amino acid sequence: CASSRTGYGYTF. The chain is built from TRBV12-3 or TRBV12-4 and TRBJ1-2; 8 nucleotides agree with TRBD1. Losses at the gene ends were 6 bases for V and 5 bases for J; bases not matched to a gene: 2. The CDR3 contains 12 residues.

This chain joins TRBV5-8 and TRBJ2-1; D may be TRBD2 (6 bases). The germline V gene has CDR1 SGHTS and CDR2 YDEGEE. The CDR3 covers 12 residues. V gave up 3 bases and J gave up 9 bases, with 10 bases separating them. The CDR3 is CASSYLGGEQFF. CDR3 nucleotide sequence: TGTGCCAGCAGCTACTTGGGGGGTGAGCAGTTCTTC.

This sequence joins TRBV6-5 and TRBJ2-7; D is unclear. V was clipped by 4 bases and J by 2 bases, with 9 bases between them. Germline lookup yields CDR1 MNHEY and CDR2 SVGAGI. The CDR3 extends over 13 amino acids. The CDR3 here is CASSSPITYEQYF. The CDR3 bases are TGTGCCAGCAGTTCCCCAATAACCTACGAGCAGTACTTC.

This sequence joins TRBV18 and TRBJ1-4; TRBD1 aligns across 10 bases. V lost 6 bases to trimming and J lost 3 bases; unmatched junction nucleotides: 7. Per germline, CDR1 KGHSH and CDR2 LQKENI. This CDR3 has 16 amino acids. In DNA, the CDR3 is TGTGCCAGCTCCCTAGACAGGGGGCTGGCTAATGAAAAACTGTTTTTT. Translating gives CASSLDRGLANEKLFF.

The chain combines TRBV6-2 or TRBV6-3 with TRBJ1-4, with D unclear. The V end lost 8 bases, the J end lost 0 bases, and 13 bases lay between the germline ends. The CDR3 runs to 15 residues. Germline CDR1 reads MNHEY; CDR2 reads SVGEGT. CDR3 in DNA: TGTGCCAGCGGCCTCGAGGAGACAACTAATGAAAAACTGTTTTTT. Its translation: CASGLEETTNEKLFF.

The CDR3 DNA reads TGTGCCAGCTCCCCTACTAGCGGGAGCTCCTACGAGCAGTACTTC. This translates into CASSPTSGSSYEQYF. The chain carries TRBV18 and TRBJ2-7, with TRBD2 identical over 11 bases. Germline CDR1 KGHSH, CDR2 LQKENI. V gave up 6 bases and J gave up 0 bases; unmatched junction bases: 4. CDR3 length: 15 residues.

The chain is built from TRBV25-1 and TRBJ2-7; D gene unclear. This CDR3 is 15 amino acids long. V dropped 4 bases and J dropped 6 bases, with 19 bases sitting between them. Germline V gene sequence: CDR1 MGHDK, CDR2 SYGVNS. The CDR3 reads CASSGNILSPSEQYF. The CDR3 DNA reads as TGTGCCAGCAGTGGAAACATCCTATCACCGTCCGAGCAGTACTTC.

The table lists this clone with a few counts. This sequence joins TRBV6-2 or TRBV6-3 and TRBJ1-1; D perhaps matches TRBD1 (5 bases). Germline assignment: CDR1 MNHEY and CDR2 SVGEGT. V was cut by 4 bases and J by 4 bases, with 13 bases left in between. The CDR3 length is 14 residues. CDR3 sequence (DNA): TGTGCCAGCAGTTGGGGCAACCCCGGCACTGAAGCTTTCTTT. This codes for CASSWGNPGTEAFF.